This TCR beta chain was identified in a study of blood T cell repertoires in COVID-19 (dated by TCRdb to the early 2020s). Background for the entire study: Samples from collaborators originated in the United States, Italy and Spain and spanned both the acute and convalescent phases of COVID-19. The material from the prospective study consisted of cDNA or gDNA derived from T cells, B-cell-depleted T cells, or PBMCs. The dataset comprised deeply sampled blood TCRbeta repertoires from subjects exposed to, actively infected with, or recovered from COVID-19. The repertoires were made available in a free public database intended to serve as a resource for research on the immune response to SARS-CoV-2. The samples were drawn from two sources: the first 160 participants of the ongoing ImmuneRACE study, and over 950 subjects contributed by 6 global collaborators. A de-identified subject ID, COVID-19 status, age in years and sex were almost always included in the sample metadata. Where available, HLA class I and class II types were obtained from metadata supplied by the sample provider rather than from assay-based typing. The full study reports these points: The amount of clinical and demographic metadata varied by source and participant and was provided uncurated.

TCRbeta CDR3 regions were amplified from genomic DNA by means of the immunoSEQ Assay, a bias-controlled multiplex PCR. The published analysis was carried out like this. Within the assay, amplification of reference gene primers was used to estimate how many nucleated cells each sample contained. Sequence reads were collapsed and filtered to measure the absolute abundance of every unique TCRbeta CDR3 rearrangement. Productive Simpson clonality was computed per sample as the square root of Simpson's diversity index over productive rearrangements. Imported from immuneACCESS, the table was reduced by TCRdb to in-frame sequences with V and J called. These copies leave out some clones; in studies compared against another copy, an unresolved V gene accounts for under half, and the cause of the remainder is not known. V, J and clone size are taken as reported in that table, and D and trimming were inferred from the DNA itself. For this sample the table gives around 300,000 clones, of which more than 75% were detected only once. The ten largest clones add up to 4% of the sample.

Of note for this clone: The antigen it recognizes is unknown. Base qualities are not recorded, but no much larger clone differs from it by a single base.

Each collaborating institution followed its own protocols to collect whole blood in K2EDTA tubes. For TCRbeta analysis, collaborators shipped samples in one of three forms: frozen whole blood, isolated PBMCs, or DNA extracted from either of those sample types. The germline V and J ends show losses of 3 bases and 8 bases respectively, and no gene match explains 7 bases of the junction. The CDR3, from cysteine to phenylalanine, totals 14 residues. The DNA shown is the 42-base CDR3, in frame from base 1. The germline V gene specifies LGHNA as CDR1 and YNFKEQ as CDR2. The sequencing input was peripheral blood. This chain joins TRBV4-2 to TRBJ2-1; TRBD2 fits 7 bases in the junction. The sequence was obtained from a woman aged 45 to 65 with active or convalescent COVID-19. The CDR3 reads as follows: CASSQGDYSDEQFF. The DNA sequence is given as TGTGCCAGCAGCCAGGGGGACTATAGCGATGAGCAGTTCTTC.